The clone carrying this TCR beta chain was detected only a few times. The target antigen is unknown. The data stem from a study of response to subunit inactivated influenza vaccine. Study observations and caveats: Only a handful of new T cells, the authors suggested, are recruited with each seasonal influenza vaccination.

Each CDR3 protein is one row after TCRdb ran MiXCR on the RT-PCR reads. This sample yields about 620,000 distinct CDR3 sequences, of which approximately 12% are seen a single time; about 10% belongs to the top ten. There are 17 residues in the CDR3. Germline lookup yields CDR1 MNHEY and CDR2 SMNVEV (reference sequence). The junction had 6 bases not matched to a gene; V was cut back by 1 base and J by 2 bases. Sequencing was performed on PBMCs from blood, taken on the day of vaccination. The chain recombines TRBV27 with TRBJ2-1; 9 nucleotides match TRBD2. The clonotype originates from a man aged 45-65 years who received an inactivated influenza vaccine. The CDR3 DNA is TGTGCCAGCAGTTTATTGGCTAGCGGGAACCCCTACAATGAGCAGTTCTTC. Its translation is CASSLLASGNPYNEQFF.